The sequence of this T cell receptor (beta chain) was determined in a study of blood T cell repertoires in COVID-19. About the study: The United States, Italy and Spain provided the acute and convalescent COVID-19 samples. PBMCs, B-cell-depleted T cells, or T cells provided the cDNA or gDNA that made up the material.

Trimming removed 5 bases from V and 0 bases from J, with 13 bases in between. The CDR3 is 15 amino acids. Germline-derived CDR1 and CDR2 are PRHDT and FYEKMQ (reference sequence). This clone has a handful of counts. Per the original methods: Amplification of reference gene primers was used by the study to estimate nucleated cell counts. TCRdb keeps only in-frame clones here, not all; method: immunoSEQ multiplex PCR. V, J and clone size reflect that table, while D and trimming were determined from the DNA. The sample shows approximately 270,000 clones, roughly 90% of them seen only once. What was sequenced was peripheral blood. The TCR comes from a man between 50 and 59 years old with acute or convalescent COVID-19. The rearrangement links TRBV13 to TRBJ1-1; D remains ambiguous. The CDR3 DNA reads as TGTGCCAGCAGCCCCGGACTCGGGGTGAACACTGAAGCTTTCTTT. The encoded protein is CASSPGLGVNTEAFF.